This T cell receptor beta chain originates from a study of blood T cell repertoires in COVID-19. At the level of the study: Sources were T cells, B-cell-depleted T cells, or PBMCs; the material itself was cDNA or gDNA.

Clones were read by immunoSEQ multiplex PCR, and TCRdb kept only the in-frame ones, dropping some. The data show about 260,000 clones, with 86% seen just once and approximately 2.1% held by the top ten. The germline V gene has CDR1 KGHDR and CDR2 SFDVKD. There are 15 residues in the CDR3. The trim removed 9 bases at V and 4 bases at J, leaving 8 bases unmatched. Individuals drawn from approximately 22 US areas were about 18 to 89 years old. Sequenced material: PBMCs or T cells enriched from blood (not recorded which). The V gene is TRBV24-1, the J gene TRBJ2-1, with 10 bases aligning to TRBD1. The receptor was derived from a woman aged 45-59 years who had recovered from COVID-19. CDR3 sequence (DNA): TGTGCCACCGGGGACAGGGGATTTCCGTACAATGAGCAGTTCTTC. The encoded protein is CATGDRGFPYNEQFF.